Each of the 27 T cell receptor beta chains below was sequenced from the same sample in a study of T cells in Graves' hyperthyroidism and ophthalmopathy. The source material, RNA transcripts, was used to amplify TCR beta CDR3 regions. The HTBI set primed first-round TCR CDR3 RT-PCR. Each CDR3 protein is one row after TCRdb ran MiXCR on the multiplex PCR reads. The repertoire holds more than 350,000 distinct CDR3 sequences, with 12% to 15% as singletons. Sequencing input: blood. All receptors come from an older woman with Graves' ophthalmopathy.

This clonotype came up many times. V is TRBV20-1 and J is TRBJ1-2; weak D call: TRBD1 (5 bases). The germline V gene encodes CDR1 DFQATT and CDR2 SNEGSKA (reference sequence). V was cut by 6 bases and J by 8 bases, with 22 bases left in between. This CDR3 contains 14 residues. CDR3 protein: CSAVKSRGIGGYTF. CDR3 DNA: TGCAGTGCGGTAAAGTCAAGGGGCATTGGCGGCTACACCTTC.

Ten or more counts support this clonotype. This chain connects TRBV11-2 to TRBJ1-4; D is unresolved. Trimming left V 5 bases short and J 4 bases short, with 14 bases between. Looked up from germline, CDR1 is SGHAT and CDR2 is FQNNGV. There are 15 residues in the CDR3. The CDR3 loop is CASSITYLDNEKLFF. CDR3 DNA: TGTGCCAGCAGCATCACATACTTGGATAATGAAAAACTGTTTTTT.

This clonotype was recorded at least ten times. The chain uses TRBV7-2 and TRBJ1-5, with D tentatively TRBD1 (5 bases). Germline V gene lookup returns CDR1 SGHTA and CDR2 FQGNSA. V lost 5 bases, J lost 6 bases, and 17 bases lay in between. This CDR3 region has 15 residues. The CDR3 is CASSDPQGRGQPQHF. CDR3 in DNA: TGTGCCAGCAGCGACCCTCAGGGTAGGGGTCAGCCCCAGCATTTT.

The sample holds many counts of this clonotype. The J gene is TRBJ2-3, the V gene TRBV28; a weak D match, TRBD2 (5 bases). V lost 2 bases to trimming and J lost 1 base, with 7 bases between them. Germline values: CDR1 MDHEN, CDR2 SYDVKM. The CDR3 is made up of 14 amino acids. Written as DNA, the CDR3 is TGTGCCAGCAGTTTACTGGGAGGCACAGATACGCAGTATTTT. It specifies CASSLLGGTDTQYF. Together with reference TRBV28 and TRBJ2-3, the CDR3 gives the full variable domain: DVKVTQSSRYLVKRTGEKVFLECVQDMDHENMFWYRQDPGLGLRLIYFSYDVKMKEKGDIPEGYSVSREKKERFSLILESASTNQTSMYLCASSLLGGTDTQYFGPGTRLTVL.

This clonotype came up many times. The rearrangement joins TRBV9 to TRBJ2-1, with D possibly TRBD2 on 6 matching bases. The CDR3 extends over 15 amino acids. The ends were cut back, 3 bases at V and 4 bases at J, with 14 bases in the middle. From germline, CDR1 is SGDLS and CDR2 YYNGEE. The CDR3 region is CASSEGGTLYNEQFF. The DNA for the CDR3 is TGTGCCAGCAGCGAAGGCGGGACTTTATACAATGAGCAGTTCTTC.

DNA for the CDR3: TGTGCCAGCTTCCAAGGGGGGCCTCAAGAGACCCAGTACTTC. Its translation is CASFQGGPQETQYF. The V gene is TRBV2, the J gene TRBJ2-5; the D gene could be TRBD1 or TRBD2 (6 bases each). This CDR3 spans 14 amino acids. V shed 8 bases and J shed 2 bases, with 15 bases lying between them. Germline CDR1 and CDR2: SNHLY and FYNNEI. Together with reference TRBV2 and TRBJ2-5, the CDR3 gives the full variable domain: EPEVTQTPSHQVTQMGQEVILRCVPISNHLYFYWYRQILGQKVEFLVSFYNNEISEKSEIFDDQFSVERPDGSNFTLKIRSTKLEDSAMYFCASFQGGPQETQYFGPGTRLLVL.

This clonotype was seen ten or more times. This chain uses TRBV20-1 with TRBJ1-5; possibly TRBD1 for D (5 bases). CDR1 is DFQATT and CDR2 is SNEGSKA in the germline V gene (reference sequence). The CDR3 spans 15 residues. V lost 6 bases and J lost 0, with 15 bases in between. This chain's CDR3 is CSAITGGYSNQPQHF. The CDR3 DNA is TGCAGTGCAATTACAGGAGGTTATAGCAATCAGCCCCAGCATTTT.

The chain has TRBV28 and TRBJ1-5, with D hard to call. The CDR3 is 15 amino acids. Trimming left V 2 bases short and J 0 bases short, with 8 bases between. Germline lookup yields CDR1 MDHEN and CDR2 SYDVKM. CDR3 sequence: CASSLSWDSNQPQHF. Written as DNA, the CDR3 is TGTGCCAGCAGTTTAAGCTGGGATAGCAATCAGCCCCAGCATTTT.

This clonotype was seen ten or more times. The chain recombines TRBV20-1 with TRBJ2-1, with TRBD2 as a possible D gene (5 bases). CDR1 DFQATT and CDR2 SNEGSKA come from the germline V gene (reference sequence). V dropped 3 bases and J dropped 3 bases, with 12 bases sitting between them. The CDR3 sequence is 14 residues long. The CDR3 region has the DNA TGCAGTGCTAGGGCGGGTACCTTCTACAATGAGCAGTTCTTC. It is translated as CSARAGTFYNEQFF.

This clonotype has a count of ten or more. V usage is TRBV6-5 and J usage is TRBJ2-5; tentatively, D is TRBD1 (6 bases). V lost 1 base, J lost 0 bases, and 12 bases lay in between. The CDR3 spans 16 residues. Germline CDR1 is MNHEY and CDR2 is SVGAGI. The DNA for the CDR3 is TGTGCCAGCAGTTACTTGTGGACAGACAACCAAGAGACCCAGTACTTC. It codes for CASSYLWTDNQETQYF.

This chain links TRBV20-1 with TRBJ2-3; TRBD2 aligns across 11 bases. CDR1 is DFQATT and CDR2 is SNEGSKA in the germline V gene (reference sequence). The CDR3 loop spans 16 amino acids. Losses at the gene ends were 6 bases for V and 5 bases for J; bases not matched to a gene: 13. As DNA, the CDR3 is TGCAGTGCCCCCGGAATAGCGGGAGGGTCTGGAGATACGCAGTATTTT. As protein: CSAPGIAGGSGDTQYF.

The CDR3 spells CATSEDRGSIRNEQYF. The CDR3 DNA follows: TGTGCCACCAGTGAGGACAGGGGAAGTATTCGGAACGAGCAGTACTTC. The gene calls are TRBV24-1 and TRBJ2-7; 9 bases fit TRBD1. The length of the CDR3 is 16 residues. Germline V gives CDR1 KGHDR, CDR2 SFDVKD. The V and J ends lost 4 bases and 5 bases, in that order; junction bases with no gene match: 11.

This clonotype was recorded at least ten times. V is TRBV20-1 and J is TRBJ2-1, with 12 bases identical to TRBD2. The V gene's germline CDR1 is DFQATT and CDR2 SNEGSKA (reference sequence). Losses at the gene ends were 6 bases for V and 7 bases for J; bases not matched to a gene: 7. The CDR3 is 14 amino acids. CDR3 residues: CSALSTSGSNEQFF. The CDR3 DNA sequence: TGCAGTGCCCTTTCGACTAGCGGGAGTAATGAGCAGTTCTTC.

This clonotype has just a few counts. The CDR3 spells CASSYGGITDTQYF. The CDR3 nucleotides read TGTGCCAGTAGTTACGGGGGGATCACAGATACGCAGTATTTT. V gene TRBV19 combines with J gene TRBJ2-3; 7 bases match TRBD2. CDR3 size: 14 residues. CDR1 LNHDA and CDR2 SQIVND come from the germline V gene (reference sequence). With V trimmed by 5 bases and J by 2 bases, 4 bases remained unmatched.

Many counts were recorded for this clonotype. The chain carries TRBV27 and TRBJ2-1, with D unresolved. The V end lost 2 bases, the J end lost 7 bases, and 3 bases lay between the germline ends. Germline-derived CDR1 and CDR2 are MNHEY and SMNVEV (reference sequence). The CDR3 totals 11 residues. This CDR3 reads CASSLTNEQFF. The CDR3 DNA reads TGTGCCAGCAGTTTAACTAATGAGCAGTTCTTC.

The rearrangement joins TRBV18 to TRBJ2-3, with TRBD1 as a possible D gene (6 bases). Trimming stripped 4 bases from V and 7 bases from J, with 15 bases between. This CDR3 is built from 14 residues. The germline V gene has CDR1 KGHSH and CDR2 LQKENI. This chain's CDR3 is CASSQNRDQYTQYF. In DNA, the CDR3 is TGTGCCAGCTCACAAAACAGGGACCAATATACGCAGTATTTT.

The CDR3 here is CASSQDPGLAGGTQYF. DNA for the CDR3: TGTGCCAGCAGCCAAGACCCGGGACTAGCGGGAGGGACGCAGTACTTC. This rearrangement joins TRBV3-1 to TRBJ2-5; 16 bases map to TRBD2. The CDR3 covers 16 residues. J was trimmed by 11 bases and V by 0 bases; bases with no gene match: 6. Looked up from germline, CDR1 is LGHDT and CDR2 is YNNKEL (reference sequence).

This clonotype was detected only a few times. At one end the junction does not follow the germline gene, possibly because of a read error. This sequence joins TRBV6-5 and TRBJ1-1; maybe TRBD1 (5 bases). The CDR3 consists of 13 residues. The germline V gene encodes CDR1 MNHEY and CDR2 SVGAGI. The CDR3 DNA reads as TGTACCAGCAGTTACCTGGGGGAAACTGAAGCTTTCTTT. This codes for CTSSYLGETEAFF.

The chain couples TRBV11-2 to TRBJ2-2; D is perhaps TRBD1 (6 bases). Germline V gives CDR1 SGHAT, CDR2 FQNNGV. The germline V and J ends were trimmed by 5 bases and 6 bases, with 16 bases remaining between them. The CDR3 contains 15 residues. CDR3 loop: CASSTSGVGSGELFF. As DNA, the CDR3 is TGTGCCAGCAGCACCTCAGGGGTGGGTTCCGGGGAGCTGTTTTTT.

V and J are TRBV20-1 and TRBJ2-2; 7 bases fit TRBD2. The germline V gene has CDR1 DFQATT and CDR2 SNEGSKA (reference sequence). The CDR3 extends over 13 amino acids. V dropped 1 base and J dropped 6; count of bases not matched to a gene: 2. The chain's CDR3 is CSARASGAGELFF. The CDR3 DNA reads TGCAGTGCTAGAGCCAGCGGGGCCGGGGAGCTGTTTTTT.

J is TRBJ2-7 and V is TRBV6-1; TRBD1 aligns across 7 bases. The CDR3 sequence is 15 residues long. Germline V gene lookup returns CDR1 MNHNS and CDR2 SASEGT. Losses at the gene ends were 6 bases for V and 0 bases for J; bases not matched to a gene: 8. The CDR3 sequence: CASSSTGAGSYEQYF. CDR3 in DNA: TGTGCCAGCAGCTCAACAGGGGCGGGCTCCTACGAGCAGTACTTC.

In the case of this clonotype: This clone may be a read error of a much larger clone one base away. This sequence joins TRBV27 and TRBJ2-3; D possibly uses TRBD1 or TRBD2 (5 bases each). Germline CDR1 reads MNHEY; CDR2 reads SMNVEV (reference sequence). CDR3 length equals 14 residues. CDR3: CAGSPGTETDTQYF. The CDR3 DNA reads as TGTGCCGGCAGTCCCGGGACCGAAACAGATACGCAGTATTTT.

This clonotype was seen a few times. The chain uses TRBV6-4 and TRBJ1-5; the D is unclear. The germline V gene encodes CDR1 MRHNA and CDR2 SNTAGT. V was clipped by 7 bases and J by 9 bases, with 13 bases between them. The CDR3 runs to 12 residues. This chain's CDR3 is CASMFNKLPQHF. DNA for the CDR3: TGTGCCAGCATGTTTAATAAATTGCCCCAGCATTTT.

This clonotype has ten or more counts. The V gene is TRBV27, the J gene TRBJ2-1, with a tentative D call TRBD2 (5 bases). CDR1 is MNHEY, CDR2 SMNVEV, per germline (reference sequence). Trimming removed 6 bases at V and 4 bases at J, with 16 bases between. The CDR3 sequence is 15 residues long. The CDR3 region has the DNA TGTGCCAGCAGACTTGGGCCTAGCTCTTACAATGAGCAGTTCTTC. Its translation is CASRLGPSSYNEQFF.

There are many counts of this clonotype. The genes are TRBV28 and TRBJ2-7; 9 bases map to TRBD2. The CDR3 covers 15 residues. Germline loops: CDR1 MDHEN, CDR2 SYDVKM. The junction had 9 bases not matched to a gene; V was cut back by 5 bases and J by 4 bases. CDR3 DNA sequence: TGTGCCAGCAGTCCGCGTGGTAGCGGGGGATACGAGCAGTACTTC. The encoded protein is CASSPRGSGGYEQYF.

The CDR3 spells CASRDSYTGELFF. The CDR3 bases are TGTGCCAGCCGGGACAGCTACACCGGGGAGCTGTTTTTT. The chain carries TRBV6-1 and TRBJ2-2; 7 bases are a match to TRBD1. Germline values: CDR1 MNHNS, CDR2 SASEGT. The CDR3 loop spans 13 amino acids. With 8 bases clipped from V and 3 bases from J, the junction kept 3 bases outside the gene matches.

The rearrangement uses TRBV18 and TRBJ2-4; 7 bases agree with TRBD1. Germline lookup yields CDR1 KGHSH and CDR2 LQKENI. Losses at the gene ends were 6 bases for V and 8 bases for J; bases not matched to a gene: 13. There are 15 residues in the CDR3. The CDR3 loop reads CASSLGAEGGDIQYF. CDR3 bases: TGTGCCAGCTCCCTCGGGGCGGAAGGGGGCGACATTCAGTACTTC.